This T cell receptor (beta chain) was observed in a study of T cell responses to AZD1222 COVID-19 vaccine. Study observations and caveats: Just a handful of people given AZD1222 tested seropositive at baseline. The peak T cell response came first, and repertoires were sampled only after it. Two AZD1222 administrations were followed by greater Spike-specific TCR breadth and depth.

Produced via immunoSEQ multiplex PCR; TCRdb's table is partial and in-frame only. The profile shows fewer than 100,000 clones, roughly nine tenths of them singletons. V was shortened by 4 bases and J by 2 bases, with 9 bases between the two germline ends. The CDR3 length is 13 residues. From germline, CDR1 is MGHRA and CDR2 YSYEKL. For this clone: Its target is unknown.

The input for sequencing was peripheral blood, taken 28 days after the second AZD1222 dose. The sequence came from an adult who received the AZD1222 COVID-19 vaccine. The chain recombines TRBV4-1 with TRBJ2-7; D unclear. CDR3: CASSLHLTYEQYF. In nucleotides, the CDR3 is TGCGCCAGCAGCCTCCACCTGACCTACGAGCAGTACTTC.